The text below deals with one T cell receptor (beta chain). What this receptor recognizes is not known. Qualities for individual bases were not recorded, and no much larger clone is one base off. CDR1 and CDR2 are drawn from the germline V gene: SGHTA, FQGNSA. V sheds 8 bases and J sheds 5 bases, leaving 15 bases between their ends. Measured from the cysteine to the phenylalanine, the CDR3 is 14 residues long. The DNA shown is the 42-base CDR3, in frame from base 1. This entry is derived from a study of blood T cell repertoires in COVID-19 (dated by TCRdb to the early 2020s). General notes on the study: The collaborator samples originated in the United States, Italy and Spain and spanned the acute and convalescent phases of COVID-19. Where available, HLA class I and class II types were obtained from metadata supplied by the sample provider rather than from assay-based typing. A de-identified subject ID, COVID-19 status, age in years and sex were almost always included in the sample metadata. Deeply sampled blood TCRbeta repertoires from subjects exposed to, actively infected with, or recovered from COVID-19 were included in the dataset. The samples were drawn from the first 160 participants of the ongoing ImmuneRACE study and from 1,254 subjects provided by 6 global collaborators. The material from the prospective study consisted of cDNA or gDNA derived from T cells, B-cell-depleted T cells, or PBMCs. The repertoires were released in a freely available public database intended as a resource for research on the immune response to SARS-CoV-2.

The immunoSEQ Assay, a bias-controlled multiplex PCR, was used to amplify TCRbeta CDR3 regions from genomic DNA. The source study handled its data this way. The number of nucleated cells in each sample was estimated from the amplification of reference gene primers within the assay. To quantify the absolute abundance of each unique TCRbeta CDR3 rearrangement, sequence reads were collapsed and filtered. For each sample, productive Simpson clonality was calculated by taking the square root of Simpson's diversity index across productive rearrangements. Not all clones reach the TCRdb copy of this immuneACCESS table, which keeps in-frame sequences only. Checked studies attribute under half of the gap to unresolved V genes and leave the rest unexplained. That table furnishes V, J and clone size, whereas the DNA furnished D and trimming. The sample profile shows hundreds of thousands of clones; roughly 90% of them were found once. Roughly 2% of the sample is in the top ten clones.

What the work shows at the level of the full study, not this receptor alone: Clinical and demographic metadata were provided uncurated, with the amount varying by source and participant.

Samples from volunteer blood donors who had recovered from COVID-19 were contributed by a second Seattle source. Whole blood was collected in K2EDTA tubes by collaborating institutions according to the institutions' own protocols. For TCRbeta analysis, collaborator samples were shipped as frozen whole blood, as isolated PBMCs, or as DNA extracted from either sample type. The chain was built from TRBV7-2 and TRBJ2-2; TRBD2 is a possible D gene, resting on 5 matching bases. The sequencing sample was made of peripheral blood. The sequence was collected from a woman aged 50 to 60 who had recovered from COVID-19. Here is the DNA: TGTGCCAGCGGCCCTAGCTTAAGAACCGGGGAGCTGTTTTTT. Translated, it gives CASGPSLRTGELFF.